These T cell receptor beta chains were read from a single sample in a study of neurological immune-mediated disorders. TCRdb used MiXCR to reprocess the 5' RACE reads, holding one entry per CDR3 protein. The repertoire holds tens of thousands of distinct CDR3 sequences, over 3.5% seen once, with roughly 2% in the top ten. Sequences were obtained from CD4+ T cells from blood. The receptors originated from a woman in her 40s with multiple sclerosis. The conserved cysteine and the conserved F or W are not part of the CDR3 here.

len: 11; v_gene: TRBV20-1; j_gene: TRBJ1-6; CDR3aa: SANTGRNSPLH
len: 14; v_gene: TRBV6-5; j_gene: TRBJ1-2; CDR3aa: ASSYSANIFNYGYT
len: 13; v_gene: TRBV20-1; j_gene: TRBJ1-3; CDR3aa: SARDANRGGNTIY
len: 14; v_gene: TRBV3-1; j_gene: TRBJ1-4; CDR3aa: ASSQDWGIQGEKLF
len: 12; v_gene: TRBV4-1; j_gene: TRBJ1-2; CDR3aa: ASSPLGTAYGYT
len: 9; v_gene: TRBV12-3/TRBV12-4; j_gene: TRBJ2-3; CDR3aa: ASSLSVTQY
len: 11; v_gene: TRBV2; j_gene: TRBJ2-4; CDR3aa: AGTEWDKNIQY
len: 11; v_gene: TRBV29-1; j_gene: TRBJ2-5; CDR3aa: SVEGQGVETQY
len: 11; v_gene: TRBV20-1; j_gene: TRBJ2-7; CDR3aa: SADQALLGEQY
len: 12; v_gene: TRBV6-5; j_gene: TRBJ2-7; CDR3aa: ASRGQPSSLEQY
len: 10; v_gene: TRBV20-1; j_gene: TRBJ1-1; CDR3aa: SARAPDTEAF
len: 14; v_gene: TRBV7-8; j_gene: TRBJ2-2; CDR3aa: ASSSGGESRAGELF
len: 12; v_gene: TRBV5-6; j_gene: TRBJ1-4; CDR3aa: ASSLGQPNEKLF
len: 11; v_gene: TRBV2; j_gene: TRBJ2-4; CDR3aa: ASSEAEKNIQY
len: 11; v_gene: TRBV5-1; j_gene: TRBJ1-4; CDR3aa: ASLTGANEKLF
len: 14; v_gene: TRBV6-5; j_gene: TRBJ2-3; CDR3aa: ASSYSRRGDTDTQY
len: 10; v_gene: TRBV12-3/TRBV12-4; j_gene: TRBJ1-3; CDR3aa: ASLLAGNTIY
len: 13; v_gene: TRBV7-6; j_gene: TRBJ1-5; CDR3aa: ASSQTGDANQPQH
len: 9; v_gene: TRBV5-6; j_gene: TRBJ2-3; CDR3aa: ASSSGKPQY
len: 13; v_gene: TRBV10-3; j_gene: TRBJ1-1; CDR3aa: AISSTSSSNTEAF
len: 13; v_gene: TRBV5-1; j_gene: TRBJ1-5; CDR3aa: ASSPTGVGNQPQH
len: 14; v_gene: TRBV11-2; j_gene: TRBJ1-1; CDR3aa: ASSLEMGAGITEAF
len: 11; v_gene: TRBV5-1; j_gene: TRBJ2-4; CDR3aa: ASSLRQFDIQY
len: 11; v_gene: TRBV2; j_gene: TRBJ1-2; CDR3aa: ASSEVPNYGYT
len: 15; v_gene: TRBV29-1; j_gene: TRBJ2-5; CDR3aa: SVSPSSTVSYQETQY
len: 12; v_gene: TRBV3-1; j_gene: TRBJ2-3; CDR3aa: ASSQVSLTDTQY
len: 11; v_gene: TRBV5-1; j_gene: TRBJ1-1; CDR3aa: ASSLPGISEAF
len: 14; v_gene: TRBV6-1; j_gene: TRBJ1-2; CDR3aa: ASSAGTGGYVRGYT
len: 14; v_gene: TRBV28; j_gene: TRBJ1-3; CDR3aa: ASSERGSLSGNTIY
len: 13; v_gene: TRBV18; j_gene: TRBJ2-2; CDR3aa: ASSRSQGVTGELF
len: 14; v_gene: TRBV7-8; j_gene: TRBJ2-5; CDR3aa: ASSPQMGWGTETRY
len: 15; v_gene: TRBV5-1; j_gene: TRBJ2-7; CDR3aa: ASSRFGDRTPSYEQY
len: 12; v_gene: TRBV11-2; j_gene: TRBJ1-6; CDR3aa: ASSFGPSDSPLH
len: 12; v_gene: TRBV15; j_gene: TRBJ2-7; CDR3aa: ATSPKSGNYEQY
len: 12; v_gene: TRBV7-3; j_gene: TRBJ2-3; CDR3aa: ASSLLGGVDTQY
len: 14; v_gene: TRBV5-6; j_gene: TRBJ2-4; CDR3aa: ASSLGAGIAKNIQY
len: 13; v_gene: TRBV10-3; j_gene: TRBJ2-7; CDR3aa: AISESAGATYEQY
len: 13; v_gene: TRBV20-1; j_gene: TRBJ1-2; CDR3aa: SARDQTGGGYGYT
len: 13; v_gene: TRBV20-1; j_gene: TRBJ2-7; CDR3aa: SARVPTSGGYEQY
len: 12; v_gene: TRBV18; j_gene: TRBJ2-7; CDR3aa: ASSPKGLSYEQY
len: 13; v_gene: TRBV4-1; j_gene: TRBJ2-3; CDR3aa: ASSQQPGGTDTQY
len: 11; v_gene: TRBV18; j_gene: TRBJ1-2; CDR3aa: ASSPSGSDGYT
len: 12; v_gene: TRBV29-1; j_gene: TRBJ1-1; CDR3aa: SVEAVDRGQEAF
len: 13; v_gene: TRBV10-3; j_gene: TRBJ1-1; CDR3aa: AIKASGNQNTEAF
len: 14; v_gene: TRBV18; j_gene: TRBJ1-1; CDR3aa: ASSQRTSTTNTEAF
len: 13; v_gene: TRBV2; j_gene: TRBJ1-5; CDR3aa: ASEVGGYSAQPQH
len: 13; v_gene: TRBV4-1; j_gene: TRBJ2-3; CDR3aa: ASNLGLVDTDTQY
len: 11; v_gene: TRBV6-1; j_gene: TRBJ2-3; CDR3aa: ASSEMRTYTQY
len: 12; v_gene: TRBV3-1; j_gene: TRBJ1-6; CDR3aa: ASSPQGANSPLH
len: 11; v_gene: TRBV6-1; j_gene: TRBJ2-7; CDR3aa: ASSRLATYEQY
len: 13; v_gene: TRBV7-8; j_gene: TRBJ1-4; CDR3aa: ASSYLAGSSEKLF
len: 16; v_gene: TRBV7-3; j_gene: TRBJ2-5; CDR3aa: ASSPPPGTSGIQETQY
len: 11; v_gene: TRBV20-1; j_gene: TRBJ1-5; CDR3aa: SASEGAGQPQH
len: 11; v_gene: TRBV5-1; j_gene: TRBJ2-2; CDR3aa: ASSWDVAGELF
len: 14; v_gene: TRBV29-1; j_gene: TRBJ2-2; CDR3aa: SVGGPGLASAGELF
len: 11; v_gene: TRBV20-1; j_gene: TRBJ1-2; CDR3aa: SASGQGAPGYT
len: 11; v_gene: TRBV7-9; j_gene: TRBJ1-2; CDR3aa: ASSFLAADGYT